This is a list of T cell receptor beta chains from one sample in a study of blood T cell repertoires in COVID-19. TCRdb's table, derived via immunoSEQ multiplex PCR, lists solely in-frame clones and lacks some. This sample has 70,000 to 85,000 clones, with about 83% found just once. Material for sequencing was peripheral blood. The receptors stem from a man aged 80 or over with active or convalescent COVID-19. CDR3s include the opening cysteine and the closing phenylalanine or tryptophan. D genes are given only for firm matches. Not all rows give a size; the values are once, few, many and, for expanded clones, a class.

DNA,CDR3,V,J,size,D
TGTGCCAGCACGGGGTATACGGACTCTGGAAACACCATATATTTT,CASTGYTDSGNTIYF,TRBV28,TRBJ1-3,-,-
TGTGCCAGCAGCTTAGGAGTACAGCCCACAGATACGCAGTATTTT,CASSLGVQPTDTQYF,TRBV11-1,TRBJ2-3,few,-
TGTGCCAGCAGCCGGGCTAGCGGGGGGGTTGAGACCCAGTACTTC,CASSRASGGVETQYF,TRBV25-1,TRBJ2-5,once,TRBD2
TGTGCCAGCAGCATAGGGACAGCACATAACACTGAAGCTTTCTTT,CASSIGTAHNTEAFF,TRBV5-4,TRBJ1-1,-,TRBD1
TGTGCCAGTAGATCGAGTGAAGAGACCCAGTACTTC,CASRSSEETQYF,TRBV19,TRBJ2-5,-,-
TGTGCCAGTAGTATCCCAAGGGACAGAAACACTGAAGCTTTCTTT,CASSIPRDRNTEAFF,TRBV19,TRBJ1-1,-,TRBD1
TGTGCCACAGCCGGGACAAAATCCTACGAGCAGTACTTC,CATAGTKSYEQYF,TRBV28,TRBJ2-7,-,-
TGCGCCAGCAGCTTGGCCACAGCTAGCACAGATACGCAGTATTTT,CASSLATASTDTQYF,TRBV5-1,TRBJ2-3,-,-
TGTGCCAGCAGTTACCAGGGTGCGGGGGTAGGCACTGAAGCTTTCTTT,CASSYQGAGVGTEAFF,TRBV6-5,TRBJ1-1,-,-
TGTGCCAGCAGCTTCCTAGGGGGGGAAGGACAAGAGACCCAGTACTTC,CASSFLGGEGQETQYF,TRBV5-5,TRBJ2-5,-,-
TGTGCCAGCAGCCCCCTGGGAGGGATCGGGTCGAACTACACCTTC,CASSPLGGIGSNYTF,TRBV7-3,TRBJ1-2,-,-
TGTGCCAGCAGTTTTTCAGGGGGCAATCAGCCCCAGCATTTT,CASSFSGGNQPQHF,TRBV2,TRBJ1-5,-,-
TGTGCCAGCAGCCCCGGGACAGGGGTGAACAATAATTCACCCCTCCACTTT,CASSPGTGVNNNSPLHF,TRBV7-9,TRBJ1-6,-,TRBD1
TGTGCCAGCAGCCAAGGAGGGGGAGACTCCAATGAGCAGTTCTTC,CASSQGGGDSNEQFF,TRBV3-1/TRBV3-2,TRBJ2-1,few,-
TGTGCCAGCAGTGGCCTAGCGGGGGTGGTCACCGGGGAGCTGTTTTTT,CASSGLAGVVTGELFF,TRBV2,TRBJ2-2,-,TRBD2
TGTGCCAGCAGCCAGAGGTCCGGGACAGGGGCTGGCTACACCTTC,CASSQRSGTGAGYTF,TRBV3-1/TRBV3-2,TRBJ1-2,-,TRBD1
TGTGCCAGCAGTAGGACTAGGAACAATGAGCAGTTCTTC,CASSRTRNNEQFF,TRBV27,TRBJ2-1,once,TRBD2
TGTGCCAGCAGCCCCAGGGTGGACTATGGCTACACCTTC,CASSPRVDYGYTF,TRBV14,TRBJ1-2,once,-
TGTGCCAGCTCACCAGAACCCGGGTCTTACTCAACTAATGAAAAACTGTTTTTT,CASSPEPGSYSTNEKLFF,TRBV18,TRBJ1-4,-,-
TGTGCCACCGCAAGCGGGGGCACAGATACGCAGTATTTT,CATASGGTDTQYF,TRBV7-6,TRBJ2-3,-,TRBD2
TGTGCCAGCAGTAAAACCGGGACAAACAATCAGCCCCAGCATTTT,CASSKTGTNNQPQHF,TRBV6-5,TRBJ1-5,-,-
TGTGCCAGCAGCGCACAGGAGAACACTGAAGCTTTCTTT,CASSAQENTEAFF,TRBV11-3,TRBJ1-1,-,-
TGTGCCAGCAACCACCGGGACAGGCGAAACTATGGCTACACCTTC,CASNHRDRRNYGYTF,TRBV6-4,TRBJ1-2,-,TRBD1
TGTGCCAGCAGCTTTACTAGCGGGACAGCGTCCGAGCAGTACTTC,CASSFTSGTASEQYF,TRBV7-2,TRBJ2-7,-,TRBD2
TGTGCCACCAGCAGACGGGACAGGGGGCTTCAGCCCCAGCATTTT,CATSRRDRGLQPQHF,TRBV15,TRBJ1-5,-,TRBD1
TGTGCCAGCAGCACACAACAGGGGGTGACTAATGAAAAACTGTTTTTT,CASSTQQGVTNEKLFF,TRBV5-4,TRBJ1-4,-,TRBD1
TGTGCCAGCAGCCGCCGGGACAGGGGTAATTCACCCCTCCACTTT,CASSRRDRGNSPLHF,TRBV5-6,TRBJ1-6,-,TRBD1
TGTGCCAGCAGTGATTTTACTGGCTCTGGAAACACCATATATTTT,CASSDFTGSGNTIYF,TRBV9,TRBJ1-3,-,-
TGTGCCAGCAGTTACGGTAGCGGCCTGTACCAAGAGACCCAGTACTTC,CASSYGSGLYQETQYF,TRBV6-5,TRBJ2-5,-,-
TGTGCCAGCAGCCCACAGGGGGCGCGTTATGGCTACACCTTC,CASSPQGARYGYTF,TRBV7-3,TRBJ1-2,few,TRBD1
TGTGCCAGCAGTGAGCGCCGGGACAGGAATGAGCAGTTCTTC,CASSERRDRNEQFF,TRBV2,TRBJ2-1,once,TRBD1
TGTGCCAGCAGTTTTCAGGGATCAAGTAACACCGGGGAGCTGTTTTTT,CASSFQGSSNTGELFF,TRBV27,TRBJ2-2,few,-
TGTGCCAGCAGTTACTCCACCGGGACAGGGTCCTATGAGCAGTACTTC,CASSYSTGTGSYEQYF,TRBV6-5,TRBJ2-7,-,TRBD1
TGCAGCGTTGCGCCGACAGGGGACACTGAAGCTTTCTTT,CSVAPTGDTEAFF,TRBV29-1,TRBJ1-1,-,TRBD1
TGCGCCAGCAGCTTGGCTAGCGGGTCGAGCGAGCAGTTCTTC,CASSLASGSSEQFF,TRBV5-1,TRBJ2-1,-,TRBD2
TGTGCCAGCAGCTCCCCTATAAGCTCCTACAATGAGCAGTTCTTC,CASSSPISSYNEQFF,TRBV7-8,TRBJ2-1,-,-
TGTGCCAGCAGCCACCCCTTGACAGGGGGCACAGATACGCAGTATTTT,CASSHPLTGGTDTQYF,TRBV3-1/TRBV3-2,TRBJ2-3,-,TRBD1
TGTGCCAGCAGCCATCCAGAGACTAGTGATTCTCATGAGCAGTTCTTC,CASSHPETSDSHEQFF,TRBV7-6,TRBJ2-1,-,-
TGTGCCAGCAGCCCCCAGCTGAGGGGGCGCCCCGGGGAGCTGTTTTTT,CASSPQLRGRPGELFF,TRBV27,TRBJ2-2,-,TRBD1
TGCGCCAGCAGCCCCCGGGACAGGGCCTACGAGCAGTACTTC,CASSPRDRAYEQYF,TRBV5-1,TRBJ2-7,-,TRBD1
TGTGCCAGCAGCCAAGATCGCCCCTTTTGGCCAACAAGCGGGGAGCTGTTTTTT,CASSQDRPFWPTSGELFF,TRBV14,TRBJ2-2,-,-
TGTGCCAGCAGCTCCTACAGGAGACCCTACGAGCAGTACTTC,CASSSYRRPYEQYF,TRBV2,TRBJ2-7,-,-
TGTGCCAGCAACCCTAGCGGGGTTTTCACAGATACGCAGTATTTT,CASNPSGVFTDTQYF,TRBV2,TRBJ2-3,-,TRBD2
TGTGCCAGCTCACCCGGCGGGGCTTGGAATTCACCCCTCCACTTT,CASSPGGAWNSPLHF,TRBV18,TRBJ1-6,-,-
TGTGCCAGCAGACTCACGACTAGCGGGAGGAACGAGCAGTACTTC,CASRLTTSGRNEQYF,TRBV3-1/TRBV3-2,TRBJ2-7,once,TRBD2
TGTGCCAGCTCACCACGACCGTATAGGGGGGGATCCTACGAGCAGTACTTC,CASSPRPYRGGSYEQYF,TRBV18,TRBJ2-7,-,-
TGTGCCTGGAGTGTCCTTCGGCCGACAGGGCCTCCCTACGAGCAGTACTTC,CAWSVLRPTGPPYEQYF,TRBV30,TRBJ2-7,once,TRBD1
TGTGCCAGCAGCTTAATGGGAGGGACAAAAGACACCGGGGAGCTGTTTTTT,CASSLMGGTKDTGELFF,TRBV7-3,TRBJ2-2,-,-
TGTGCCAGTAGTCAATCTCCCGGGAGAAATGAAAAACTGTTTTTT,CASSQSPGRNEKLFF,TRBV19,TRBJ1-4,-,-
TGTGCCAGCAGTACAGGTGGGGCGCGAGGCAATCAGCCCCAGCATTTT,CASSTGGARGNQPQHF,TRBV2,TRBJ1-5,-,-
TGTGCCAGCAGCCCACAGGGGGCCGGGAATTCACCCCTCCACTTT,CASSPQGAGNSPLHF,TRBV9,TRBJ1-6,-,TRBD1
TGTGCCATCAGGACAGGGGTGGAATCACCCCTCCACTTT,CAIRTGVESPLHF,TRBV10-3,TRBJ1-6,-,TRBD1
TGTGCCAGCAGCTTGTGGGCAGGGGATTCGAATGGCTACACCTTC,CASSLWAGDSNGYTF,TRBV5-4,TRBJ1-2,-,-
TGTGCCTGGAGGACAGGCGTTAATTCACCCCTCCACTTT,CAWRTGVNSPLHF,TRBV30,TRBJ1-6,-,-
TGTGCCAGCAGCCAACCGGGACTGCCCAGGTCACCCCTCCACTTT,CASSQPGLPRSPLHF,TRBV3-1/TRBV3-2,TRBJ1-6,-,-
TGTGCCAGCAGTGAGACTAGTTCCCCCTACAATGAGCAGTTCTTC,CASSETSSPYNEQFF,TRBV28,TRBJ2-1,once,-